These T cell receptor beta chains were read from a single sample in a study of cytotoxic CD8 clonotypes in ibrutinib-treated CLL. Repertoires were generated with immunoSEQ multiplex PCR, while TCRdb's copy carries only in-frame clones and drops some. The sample consists of some 92,000 clones, roughly three quarters of them appearing once. The specimen comprised PBMCs, sampled after 24 months of ibrutinib treatment. The receptors shown here come from a human donor with chronic lymphocytic leukemia. Each CDR3 is given with its conserved first and last residue. D genes are given only for firm matches. Rows may omit the clone size; those that give it use once, few, many or a size class.

TRBV7-9	TRBJ1-2	.	.	CASSLALGGTNYGYTF
TRBV9	TRBJ2-3	.	.	CASSPAGGPTDTQYF
TRBV27	TRBJ2-5	.	.	CASSLSTRGPQETQYF
TRBV7-3	TRBJ2-2	.	.	CASSRTGSGELFF
TRBV5-1	TRBJ2-4	.	.	CASSEAAPKNIQYF
TRBV28	TRBJ2-7	.	.	CASSQDRTTHRTTYEQYF
TRBV19	TRBJ1-2	.	.	CASTRPGTAYGYTF
TRBV14	TRBJ2-5	.	.	CASSQDPSRKGTQYF
TRBV6-1	TRBJ2-1	TRBD1	.	CASQRQGQNEQFF
TRBV28	TRBJ2-3	.	.	CASSAVGSSDTQYF
TRBV30	TRBJ1-2	.	.	CAWSVQGINYGYTF
TRBV5-1	TRBJ1-4	.	few	CASSLARGGKADEKLFF
TRBV25-1	TRBJ2-7	TRBD2	few	CASSRSGRSYEQYF
TRBV5-1	TRBJ2-3	.	.	CASSSIRANTDTQYF
TRBV2	TRBJ2-2	.	once	CASSEERVDTGELFF